This TCR beta chain was obtained from a study of shared clonotypes between healthy human individuals (dated by TCRdb to between 2020 and 2021). As for the study more broadly: The cohort included three men and a couple of women between 18 and 49 years of age. For each donor, CD4 naive and CD4 memory were each run on three plates, CD8 naive on two plates, and CD8 memory on one plate. The study deeply sequenced blood TCR repertoires of five healthy adults to estimate repertoire size and the extent of clonotype sharing between individuals. Libraries were prepared and TCR repertoires were sequenced by different laboratories using diverse techniques, in order to increase sequencing depth and limit assay-specific biases. Per donor, leukapheresis produced somewhere between about 0.8 and 9.5 billion PBMCs.

The donors were healthy, HIV-negative adults who had no recently reported acute infections or vaccinations. All donors were Caucasian adults living in Nashville, Tennessee, USA. Magnetic negative selection was used to enrich CD4+ T cells, after which naive cells were positively selected on CD45RA and the negative fraction became the memory subset. Blood was obtained by leukapheresis, after which PBMCs were separated by Ficoll-Histopaque density gradient centrifugation and cryopreserved in liquid nitrogen vapor phase. Analytical flow cytometry was used to check the purity and quantity of each magnetically sorted T cell population. From each sorted fraction, genomic DNA was isolated and quantified by UV absorbance on a Nanodrop 2000c. Concerning this clone: The antigen it recognizes is unknown. No much larger clone is present one base from it, and per-base qualities are unavailable.

Sequences SGHAT (CDR1) and FQNNGV (CDR2) are obtained from the germline V gene. V lost 2 bases and J lost 9 bases; the stretch between them is 19 bases long. Spanning cysteine to phenylalanine, the CDR3 consists of 16 amino acids. The only DNA kept is the CDR3, 48 bases in frame from the first base. Using the deep immunoSEQ assay, TCR CDR3 regions were amplified from genomic DNA by multiplex PCR. For each cell subset, the extracted genomic DNA was distributed evenly across all wells of several immunoSEQ 96-well plates, and each plate served as one replicate. For sorted subsets, each replicate PCR was loaded with about 0.2 ug genomic DNA, equivalent to 25,000 to 30,000 T cell genomes. Purified libraries were quantified with a Qubit 3.0 fluorometer, sized on a Bioanalyzer 2100, and re-quantified with the KAPA Library Quantification kit. Every immunoSEQ 96-well plate was sequenced on a dedicated single-read 150-cycle Illumina NextSeq 550 flow cell. Turning to the authors' computational methods: Because the immunoSEQ output included only junctional sequences and no quality scores, the filtering could not be the same as the filtering used for full-length reads. Sequences were annotated with PyIR, a Python wrapper for IgBLAST v1.9, and V/J genes and CDR3 were assigned using IMGT germline references. Reads were filtered out if the reads had weak V/J assignments (E-value above 1e-6), no CDR3, stop codons, out-of-frame junctions, or ambiguous translated residues. A V3J clonotype was defined by an identical inferred V gene, J gene, and CDR3 amino acid sequence. Percentage overlap between repertoires was calculated by dividing the number of shared unique clonotypes by the size of the smaller repertoire. Repertoire richness was assessed with RTK rarefaction, the Chao1 estimator, and Recon v2.1 estimates of unobserved clonotypes. Generation probabilities were computed with OLGA for all TCRbeta clonotypes obtained by the gDNA method from a handful of donors. Held by TCRdb, this immuneACCESS table contains in-frame sequences only and omits some clones. Under half of the omission traces to an unresolved V gene where checked; the cause of the rest is unknown. V and J calls plus clone size are reproduced from that table; the DNA served to infer D and trimming. Counted in this sample were some 1,600,000 clones; 95% to 99% of them appeared once. The ten largest make up 0.4% to 0.55% of the sample.

The full study reports these points: Pairwise subsampling indicated that sequencing depth was expected to affect the degree of clonotype sharing among donors. Because the study included a small number of donors, the genetic and exposure-history diversity represented was limited. Rarefaction of sorted-subset datasets indicated incomplete sequencing despite the large sequencing depth. Across four donors, around 5.4% of naive CD4, 3.5% of naive CD8, about 2.3% of memory CD4, and 0.3% to 0.45% of memory CD8 clonotypes were shared. Compared with non-shared clonotypes, the clonotypes found in all four sorted-subset donors had higher generation probabilities. Estimated clonotype richness was generally larger for naive than for memory subsets. Only blood was sampled, and tissue TCR repertoires likely differ from those in blood.

The sample was naive CD4+ T cells sorted from blood. This specimen's cell subset or site label, interpreted: CD45RA+ positively selected. The sequence was collected from a man aged 25 to 45 in good health. The chain is assembled from TRBV11-2 and TRBJ2-2; perhaps TRBD1 is the D gene, with 6 bases matching. The CDR3: CASSLLVMNRDRELFF. The DNA is TGTGCCAGCAGCTTACTGGTAATGAACAGGGACCGGGAGCTGTTTTTT.